The sequence of this T cell receptor beta chain was determined in a study of blood T cell repertoires in COVID-19. The sample holds one count of this clone. The repertoire was sequenced with immunoSEQ multiplex PCR; TCRdb's copy has only in-frame clones and lacks some. This sample has under 450,000 clones; roughly 87% occur once, and the top ten carry just under 3%. This CDR3 region has 15 residues. J gave up 10 bases and V 3 bases, and 11 bases lay outside the gene matches. The germline V gene has CDR1 SGHAT and CDR2 FQNNGV. V gene TRBV11-2 combines with J gene TRBJ2-1, with TRBD2 matching over 8 bases. The sequenced sample consisted of PBMCs or T cells enriched from blood (not recorded which). This TCR was recovered from a woman aged 25 to 39 who had recovered from COVID-19. In DNA, the CDR3 is TGTGCCAGCAGCTTGGTTACTAGCGGCCCGGTAGAGCAGTTCTTC. Translated: CASSLVTSGPVEQFF.